The sequence of this T cell receptor beta chain was determined in a study of shared clonotypes between healthy human individuals. Study-level results: It was observed that around 5% of naive CD4 clonotypes were shared across several donors.

A CD45RA+ naive subset and a CD45RA-negative memory subset were split from CD4+ cells. The CDR3 extends over 8 amino acids. The ends were cut back, 6 bases at V and 15 bases at J, with 9 bases in the middle. CDR1 and CDR2 (germline): DFQATT, SNEGSKA (reference sequence). Regarding this clone: Its target is unknown.

Sorted subsets were amplified in replicate PCRs using 200 ng DNA, tens of thousands of T cell genomes. Method: immunoSEQ multiplex PCR; TCRdb's copy keeps in-frame clones and lacks some. The table includes approximately 1,500,000 clones, roughly 98% detected once. The receptor comes from a man younger than 45 in good health. The V call is TRBV20-1, the J call TRBJ2-1; D is perhaps TRBD2 (5 bases). Sequencing was performed on naive CD4+ T cells sorted from blood. Subset described: CD45RA+ positively selected. The CDR3 DNA is TGCAGTGCCAGCCGGGGGTTCTTC. Translating gives CSASRGFF.